A single sample gave rise to the 28 T cell receptor beta chains below, sequenced in a study of T-cell memory formation after mild COVID-19. A single record per CDR3 protein comes from TCRdb applying MiXCR to the 5' RACE reads. In the table there are hundreds of thousands of distinct CDR3 sequences, about 22% of which are singletons. Sample: PBMCs or a T cell subset sorted from them (not recorded which). These receptors originate from an adult woman who had mild COVID-19 (a few samples of this study predate the infection). Cell type and time point are not known.

This chain joins TRBV12-3 or TRBV12-4 and TRBJ2-5; the D gene is possibly TRBD2 (5 bases). With 3 bases removed from V and 0 bases from J, the gap between germline ends came to 8 bases. This CDR3 is 14 amino acids long. The CDR3, as DNA: TGTGCCAGCAGTTTCGAGGGTAACCAAGAGACCCAGTACTTC. Translated: CASSFEGNQETQYF.

This clonotype was seen ten or more times. The chain uses TRBV4-3 and TRBJ2-6; weak D call: TRBD2 (6 bases). The CDR3 loop spans 18 amino acids. Trimming stripped 5 bases from V and 0 bases from J, with 17 bases between. Germline loops: CDR1 LGHNA, CDR2 YSLEER. In DNA, the CDR3 is TGCGCCAGCAGCACACCGAAGTCCGGGAGCTCTGGGGCCAACGTCCTGACTTTC. Translating gives CASSTPKSGSSGANVLTF.

The gene calls are TRBV20-1 and TRBJ1-1; possibly TRBD1 for D (6 bases). The CDR3 sequence is 15 residues long. Germline CDR1 DFQATT, CDR2 SNEGSKA (reference sequence). Trimming left V 8 bases short and J 4 bases short, with 23 bases between. The CDR3 loop reads CSSGGQPGIGTEAFF. CDR3 DNA sequence: TGCAGTAGCGGGGGACAACCAGGGATTGGCACTGAAGCTTTCTTT.

This clonotype was found a few times. The V call is TRBV15, the J call TRBJ2-1, with 8 bases lining up with TRBD2. This CDR3 comprises 15 residues. The germline V gene encodes CDR1 LNHNV and CDR2 YYDKDF (reference sequence). V lost 3 bases to trimming and J lost 4 bases; unmatched junction nucleotides: 5. The DNA for the CDR3 is TGTGCCACCAGCAGCGGGGGGGCGCCTTACAATGAGCAGTTCTTC. It encodes CATSSGGAPYNEQFF.

The gene calls are TRBV6-6 and TRBJ1-1, with a tentative D call TRBD1 (5 bases). Trimming left V 5 bases short and J 2 bases short, with 12 bases between. The CDR3 has 14 amino acids. Germline CDR1 reads MNHNY; CDR2 reads SVGAGI (reference sequence). The CDR3 loop is CASSIGGFNTEAFF. The CDR3 DNA reads as TGTGCCAGCAGTATTGGGGGTTTCAACACTGAAGCTTTCTTT.

This chain connects TRBV29-1 to TRBJ2-3, with TRBD2 as a possible D gene (6 bases). Trimming cost V 6 bases and J 2 bases, with 21 bases left between them. The CDR3 has 16 residues. Looked up from germline, CDR1 is SQVTM and CDR2 is ANQGSEA. The CDR3 sequence is CSVGSGTHIFTDTQYF. DNA for the CDR3: TGCAGCGTGGGGTCCGGGACTCACATCTTCACAGATACGCAGTATTTT.

The chain links TRBV19 to TRBJ1-2, with a weak D call TRBD1 (5 bases). V was pared by 8 bases and J by 4 bases, with 8 bases between. CDR1 is LNHDA, CDR2 SQIVND, per germline (reference sequence). The CDR3 is 11 residues long. The CDR3 here is CASGDGYGYTF. For the CDR3, the DNA is TGTGCCAGTGGGGACGGCTATGGCTACACCTTC. The variable domain in full, completed from reference TRBV19 and TRBJ1-2, reads DGGITQSPKYLFRKEGQNVTLSCEQNLNHDAMYWYRQDPGQGLRLIYYSQIVNDFQKGDIAEGYSVSREKKESFPLTVTSAQKNPTAFYLCASGDGYGYTFGSGTRLTVV.

This clonotype was detected many times. The V and J genes are TRBV7-2 and TRBJ2-7; D is unclear. Germline CDR1 and CDR2: SGHTA and FQGNSA. V lost 0 bases and J lost 0, with 6 bases in between. The CDR3 contains 14 residues. CDR3 loop: CASSLAYSSYEQYF. CDR3 in DNA: TGTGCCAGCAGCTTAGCTTACAGCTCCTACGAGCAGTACTTC.

This clonotype was found a few times. At one boundary the junction diverges from the germline segment, which might be a read error. J is TRBJ2-7 and V is TRBV7-7; D remains ambiguous. This CDR3 has 13 amino acids. Germline values: CDR1 SSHAT, CDR2 FNYEAQ (reference sequence). The CDR3 DNA is TGTGCTAGCAGCTTTCACAGCCAATCCGAGCAGTACTTC. Translating gives CASSFHSQSEQYF.

The chain combines TRBV6-5 with TRBJ2-7; D is tentatively TRBD1 or TRBD2 (6 bases each). The CDR3 is 14 residues long. Trimming pared 8 bases from V and 2 bases from J, leaving 16 bases between. Germline V gene data show CDR1 as MNHEY and CDR2 as SVGAGI. CDR3 loop: CASGIGGGTYEQYF. CDR3 coding DNA: TGTGCCAGCGGGATTGGAGGGGGGACCTACGAGCAGTACTTC.

V usage is TRBV24-1 and J usage is TRBJ2-2, with D maybe TRBD2 (6 bases). Between the trimmed V and J ends, which lost 7 bases and 2 bases, there was a span of 13 bases. The CDR3 length is 15 residues. Germline assignment: CDR1 KGHDR and CDR2 SFDVKD. The CDR3 region has the DNA TGTGCCACCAGGTCGACTGCGGGAAACACCGGGGAGCTGTTTTTT. Protein product: CATRSTAGNTGELFF.

This clonotype was seen at least ten times. The genes are TRBV9 and TRBJ1-2; D not resolved. This CDR3 has 12 residues. CDR1 and CDR2 from the germline V gene are SGDLS and YYNGEE. The V end lost 3 bases, the J end lost 2 bases, and 5 bases lay between the germline ends. CDR3: CASSASNYGYTF. The CDR3 coding sequence is TGTGCCAGCAGCGCCTCGAACTATGGCTACACCTTC.

The J gene is TRBJ1-5, the V gene TRBV6-6; D gene uncertain. This CDR3 has 14 amino acids. The germline gives CDR1 MNHNY, CDR2 SVGAGI (reference sequence). The germline V and J ends were trimmed by 4 bases and 4 bases, with 11 bases remaining between them. CDR3 bases: TGTGCCAGCAGTTCCTGGACGGCAAATCAGCCCCAGCATTTT. Translating it yields CASSSWTANQPQHF.

This clonotype was picked up a small number of times. The chain joins TRBV5-1 to TRBJ2-3; tentatively, D is TRBD1 or TRBD2 (5 bases each). This CDR3 has 17 amino acids. Trimming left V 5 bases short and J 1 base short, with 20 bases between. The V gene's germline CDR1 is SGHRS and CDR2 YFSETQ. The CDR3 here is CASRSTSGTPGTDTQYF. CDR3 DNA sequence: TGCGCCAGCAGATCAACCTCCGGGACCCCGGGCACAGATACGCAGTATTTT.

In DNA form, the CDR3 reads TGTGCCAGCAGCACCCGGGACAGGGGTGGAGAGACCCAGTACTTC. It specifies CASSTRDRGGETQYF. J is TRBJ2-5 and V is TRBV6-6; 10 nucleotides agree with TRBD1. Germline values: CDR1 MNHNY, CDR2 SVGAGI (reference sequence). The ends lost 6 bases at V and 4 bases at J; junction bases unmatched: 8. The CDR3 is made up of 15 amino acids.

This clonotype was picked up a small number of times. This rearrangement joins TRBV20-1 to TRBJ2-1; 9 nucleotides align to TRBD2. Germline values: CDR1 DFQATT, CDR2 SNEGSKA (reference sequence). The ends lost 0 bases at V and 9 bases at J; junction bases unmatched: 12. This CDR3 region has 16 residues. CDR3 residues: CSARDEGRAGGGEQFF. The CDR3 DNA reads as TGCAGTGCTAGAGATGAGGGTCGAGCGGGAGGAGGTGAGCAGTTCTTC.

This clonotype was counted ten times or more. This chain links TRBV5-1 with TRBJ1-6; perhaps TRBD1 as D (6 bases). The CDR3 extends over 14 amino acids. Germline V gene data show CDR1 as SGHRS and CDR2 as YFSETQ. V was clipped by 1 base and J by 6 bases, with 8 bases between them. The CDR3 nucleotides are TGCGCCAGCAGCTTGACAGGGCCTAATTCACCCCTCCACTTT. As protein: CASSLTGPNSPLHF.

The V call is TRBV2, the J call TRBJ2-2, with TRBD2 matching 9 bases. CDR1 SNHLY and CDR2 FYNNEI come from the germline V gene. After removal of 4 bases from V and 3 bases from J, the junction contained 3 bases not matched to a gene. The CDR3 sequence is 15 residues long. For the CDR3, the DNA is TGTGCCAGCAGTGGGCTAGCGGGGTACACCGGGGAGCTGTTTTTT. Translated: CASSGLAGYTGELFF.

This clonotype was counted between two and nine times. DNA of the CDR3: TGCGCCAGCAGCCTACTCGGGGGCGATGAGCAGTTCTTC. Translation: CASSLLGGDEQFF. The chain couples TRBV5-1 to TRBJ2-1; D could derive from TRBD1 or TRBD2 (6 bases each). Deletions cut 4 bases from V and 8 bases from J, with 13 bases between. The CDR3 is made up of 13 amino acids. Germline lookup yields CDR1 SGHRS and CDR2 YFSETQ.

The chain links TRBV20-1 to TRBJ1-1; 7 nucleotides match TRBD1. The V gene's germline CDR1 is DFQATT and CDR2 SNEGSKA (reference sequence). The CDR3 covers 14 residues. With V trimmed by 0 bases and J by 5 bases, 6 bases remained unmatched. The CDR3 reads CSARDLQGETEAFF. CDR3 DNA: TGCAGTGCTAGAGATCTTCAGGGGGAAACTGAAGCTTTCTTT.

This clonotype was recorded a few times. V and J are TRBV20-1 and TRBJ2-7; 9 bases map to TRBD2. This CDR3 has 15 amino acids. Germline lookup yields CDR1 DFQATT and CDR2 SNEGSKA (reference sequence). V was clipped by 1 base and J by 5 bases; unmatched bases: 9. This CDR3 is CSARGPGLAGHEQYF. CDR3 sequence (DNA): TGCAGTGCTAGAGGACCGGGACTAGCTGGCCACGAGCAGTACTTC.

The chain couples TRBV25-1 to TRBJ2-5, with TRBD2 identical over 7 bases. This CDR3 region has 14 residues. CDR1 is MGHDK, CDR2 SYGVNS, per germline. Unmatched junction bases numbered 11, after V lost 6 bases and J lost 7 bases. CDR3 amino acids: CASRGGLEFGTQYF. The CDR3 DNA is TGTGCCAGCAGGGGAGGGTTGGAGTTCGGGACCCAGTACTTC. Drawing the rest from reference TRBV25-1 and TRBJ2-5, the complete variable domain is EADIYQTPRYLVIGTGKKITLECSQTMGHDKMYWYQQDPGMELHLIHYSYGVNSTEKGDLSSESTVSRIRTEHFPLTLESARPSHTSQYLCASRGGLEFGTQYFGPGTRLLVL.

The chain carries TRBV3-1 and TRBJ2-7, with a weak D call TRBD1 (6 bases). From germline, CDR1 is LGHDT and CDR2 YNNKEL (reference sequence). The V and J ends lost 4 bases and 3 bases respectively, with 10 bases between them. The CDR3 is 13 residues long. CDR3 DNA sequence: TGTGCCAGCAGCCGGGACACCCTCTACGAGCAGTACTTC. It is translated as CASSRDTLYEQYF.

The table lists this clonotype with a few counts. V gene TRBV7-9 combines with J gene TRBJ1-5, with D possibly TRBD1 on 6 matching bases. Trimming shortened V by 5 bases and J by 4 bases, and 18 bases separated the two germline ends. The CDR3 has 16 residues. CDR1 SEHNR and CDR2 FQNEAQ come from the germline V gene (reference sequence). In nucleotides, the CDR3 is TGTGCCAGCAGCAATAGTGGGGGGGCGAAGAATCAGCCCCAGCATTTT. Translated, it gives CASSNSGGAKNQPQHF.

The V call is TRBV19, the J call TRBJ2-7; 7 nucleotides match TRBD1. Germline CDR1 is LNHDA and CDR2 is SQIVND (reference sequence). CDR3 length: 14 amino acids. V lost 1 base, J lost 7 bases, and 7 bases stayed unmatched. CDR3 loop: CASSIVPGTAEQYF. The CDR3 coding sequence is TGTGCCAGTAGTATAGTACCTGGGACAGCGGAGCAGTACTTC. The full variable domain, in which reference TRBV19 and TRBJ2-7 provide the parts outside the CDR3, is DGGITQSPKYLFRKEGQNVTLSCEQNLNHDAMYWYRQDPGQGLRLIYYSQIVNDFQKGDIAEGYSVSREKKESFPLTVTSAQKNPTAFYLCASSIVPGTAEQYFGPGTRLTVT.

This clonotype was found a few times. The chain is built from TRBV30 and TRBJ2-7; D remains unclear. This CDR3 is built from 11 residues. Trimming stripped 2 bases from V and 1 base from J, with 3 bases between. CDR1 is GTSNPN and CDR2 is SVGIG in the germline V gene (reference sequence). DNA for the CDR3: TGTGCCTGGAGTCAGTCCTACGAGCAGTACTTC. It yields the protein CAWSQSYEQYF.

Concerning this clonotype: A much more abundant neighbour one base away suggests this may be a read error. V usage is TRBV12-3 or TRBV12-4 and J usage is TRBJ2-1, with TRBD2 matching over 7 bases. The CDR3 consists of 11 residues. The V gene end was trimmed by 8 bases and the J gene end by 7 bases; junction bases not matched to a gene: 2. CDR3 nucleotide sequence: TGTGCCAGCGGGAGGGAGAATGAGCAGTTCTTC. It translates to CASGRENEQFF.

This clonotype appeared a few times. This chain joins TRBV7-6 and TRBJ2-3, with a weak D call TRBD2 (6 bases). The CDR3 sequence is 15 residues long. V shed 4 bases and J shed 8 bases, with 19 bases lying between them. CDR1 is SGHVS, CDR2 FNYEAQ, per germline. DNA for the CDR3: TGTGCCAGCAGCTCCCGCGGGACGTGGGGTACTACGCAGTATTTT. Translated, it gives CASSSRGTWGTTQYF.